Sequencing of this T cell receptor beta chain was carried out in a study of blood T cell repertoires in COVID-19. Per the original data handling: Amplification with reference gene primers provided the estimates of nucleated cell counts. Profiled with immunoSEQ multiplex PCR; TCRdb holds only in-frame clones, not every one. V, J and clone size reflect that table, while D and trimming were determined from the DNA. The table includes approximately 19,000 clones, about nine tenths detected once. The V and J ends lost 5 bases and 15 bases, in that order; junction bases with no gene match: 12. The CDR3 extends over 13 amino acids. The V gene's germline CDR1 is SGHVS and CDR2 FQNEAQ.

Sequencing was carried out using peripheral blood. The gene calls are TRBV7-8 and TRBJ1-4; the match to TRBD1 covers 7 bases. The TCR originated in a human donor with active COVID-19. The donor label of this sample is uncertain. CDR3 amino acids: CASSPLIGQAMFF. The DNA of the CDR3 is TGTGCCAGCAGCCCCCTAATCGGACAGGCGATGTTTTTT.